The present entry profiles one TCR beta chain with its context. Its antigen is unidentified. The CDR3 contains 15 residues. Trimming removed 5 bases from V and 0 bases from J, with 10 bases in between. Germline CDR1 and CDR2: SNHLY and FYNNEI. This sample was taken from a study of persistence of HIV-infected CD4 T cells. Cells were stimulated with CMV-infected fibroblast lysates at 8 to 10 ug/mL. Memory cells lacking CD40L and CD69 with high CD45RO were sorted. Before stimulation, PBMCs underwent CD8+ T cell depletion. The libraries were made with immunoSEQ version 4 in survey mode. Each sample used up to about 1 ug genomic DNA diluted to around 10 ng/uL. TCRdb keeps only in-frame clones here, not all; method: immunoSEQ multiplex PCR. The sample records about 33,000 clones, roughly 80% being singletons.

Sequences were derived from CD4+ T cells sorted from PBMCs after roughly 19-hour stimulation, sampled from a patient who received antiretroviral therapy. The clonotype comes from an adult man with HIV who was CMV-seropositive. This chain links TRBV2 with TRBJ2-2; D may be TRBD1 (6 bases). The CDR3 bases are TGTGCCAGCAGTCCAAGGACAGCGAACACCGGGGAGCTGTTTTTT. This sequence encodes CASSPRTANTGELFF.